These 21 T cell receptor beta chains originate from one sample sequenced in a study of blood T cells in healthy people across ages (dated by TCRdb to between 2014 and 2017). The library was obtained by 5' RACE. A second PCR of roughly 6 to 11 cycles was performed with a sample-barcoded 5' primer and a J-beta primer mix. Starting from the raw public reads, TCRdb applied fastp trimming at Q25, assembled clones with MiXCR and retained in-frame beta chains. Under each unique CDR3 protein, matching rows form one entry showing the most common genes and DNA. Recorded for this sample are some 1.8 million distinct CDR3 sequences; roughly 43% of them occurred a single time. Around 23% of the sample rests with the top ten. The sample consisted of blood. Receptor source: a human donor in good health.

This clonotype appeared once. The J gene is TRBJ2-7, the V gene TRBV7-9, with TRBD1 identical over 8 bases. Germline V gene data show CDR1 as SEHNR and CDR2 as FQNEAQ (reference sequence). The CDR3 runs 13 residues. J was trimmed by 7 bases and V by 5 bases; bases with no gene match: 7. CDR3 sequence: CASSPRTGWEQYF. The CDR3 DNA is TGTGCCAGCAGCCCTAGGACAGGGTGGGAGCAGTACTTC.

This clonotype was counted between two and nine times. The chain carries TRBV20-1 and TRBJ2-1; D gene uncertain. With 7 bases removed from V and 9 bases from J, the gap between germline ends came to 13 bases. In germline, CDR1 is DFQATT, CDR2 SNEGSKA (reference sequence). The CDR3 runs 11 residues. CDR3 loop: CSGLVISEQFF. The CDR3, as DNA: TGCAGTGGTTTAGTGATAAGTGAGCAGTTCTTC.

The rearrangement links TRBV30 to TRBJ2-1; D possibly corresponds to TRBD2 (5 bases). The CDR3 is 12 residues long. Trimming stripped 3 bases from V and 4 bases from J, with 7 bases between. Germline loops: CDR1 GTSNPN, CDR2 SVGIG (reference sequence). As DNA, the CDR3 is TGTGCCTGGAGCCGGGGTTACAATGAGCAGTTCTTC. Translating it yields CAWSRGYNEQFF.

The genes are TRBV3-1 and TRBJ1-2; possibly TRBD1 for D (5 bases). Germline loops: CDR1 LGHDT, CDR2 YNNKEL (reference sequence). Trimming removed 0 bases at V and 4 bases at J, with 15 bases between. The CDR3 is made up of 16 amino acids. This chain's CDR3 is CASSQDLSGLGYGYTF. In nucleotides, the CDR3 is TGTGCCAGCAGCCAAGATCTTTCGGGGCTCGGCTATGGCTACACCTTC.

This rearrangement joins TRBV20-1 to TRBJ2-4; D ambiguous. The germline V gene encodes CDR1 DFQATT and CDR2 SNEGSKA (reference sequence). This CDR3 is 14 amino acids long. V lost 3 bases, J lost 0 bases, and 9 bases lay in between. CDR3 DNA sequence: TGCAGTGCTAGCCCAGCAATAGCCAAAAACATTCAGTACTTC. This sequence encodes CSASPAIAKNIQYF.

This sequence joins TRBV18 and TRBJ2-1; D might be TRBD1 (6 bases). V was trimmed by 5 bases and J by 6 bases, leaving 17 bases between them. The CDR3 loop spans 15 amino acids. Germline V gene sequence: CDR1 KGHSH, CDR2 LQKENI. In nucleotides, the CDR3 is TGTGCCAGCTCATCGAACCCCACAGGGAGCAATGAGCAGTTCTTC. Encoded protein: CASSSNPTGSNEQFF. Full variable domain (remainder filled in from reference TRBV18 and TRBJ2-1): NAGVMQNPRHLVRRRGQEARLRCSPMKGHSHVYWYRQLPEEGLKFMVYLQKENIIDESGMPKERFSAEFPKEGPSILRIQQVVRGDSAAYFCASSSNPTGSNEQFFGPGTRLTVL.

About this clonotype: The junction shows a germline mismatch at one end, possibly a read error. This chain uses TRBV5-5 with TRBJ2-7; D is unresolved. The CDR3 consists of 14 residues. Germline CDR1 and CDR2: SGHKS and YYEKEE (reference sequence). CDR3: CASSLAAPSYGQYF. The CDR3 DNA follows: TGTGCCAGCAGCTTGGCGGCACCTTCCTACGGGCAGTACTTC.

The V call is TRBV12-5, the J call TRBJ2-1; D unresolved. CDR3 length: 15 amino acids. V lost 1 base, J lost 7 bases, and 14 bases lay in between. Looked up from germline, CDR1 is LGHNT and CDR2 is FRNRAP. The CDR3 protein is CASGLGVLTRNEQFF. The CDR3 nucleotides read TGTGCTAGTGGTTTGGGGGTTCTGACACGTAATGAGCAGTTCTTC.

This chain uses TRBV6-1 with TRBJ1-4; perhaps TRBD1 as D (5 bases). The germline V and J ends were trimmed by 7 bases and 10 bases, with 22 bases remaining between them. Per the germline V gene, CDR1 is MNHNS and CDR2 is SASEGT. The CDR3 has 15 amino acids. This CDR3 is CASTPETAGVLKLFF. CDR3 coding DNA: TGTGCCAGCACTCCCGAAACGGCGGGGGTTTTAAAACTGTTTTTT.

This clonotype has a handful of counts. V is TRBV9 and J is TRBJ2-7, with a weak D call TRBD2 (7 bases). The V end lost 0 bases, the J end lost 2 bases, and 12 bases lay between the germline ends. The CDR3 length is 15 residues. Germline loops: CDR1 SGDLS, CDR2 YYNGEE. CDR3 loop: CASSVAGGATYEQYF. The CDR3 nucleotides are TGTGCCAGCAGCGTAGCTGGGGGGGCAACCTACGAGCAGTACTTC.

The sample holds a few counts of this clonotype. The V and J genes are TRBV5-6 and TRBJ2-7; possible D gene TRBD2, 5 bases. Deletions cut 5 bases from V and 3 bases from J, with 21 bases between. This CDR3 region has 16 residues. CDR1 is SGHDT, CDR2 YYEEEE, per germline. The CDR3 protein is CASSLEPDSEHYEQYF. The DNA of the CDR3 is TGTGCCAGCAGTTTAGAACCGGACTCCGAACACTACGAGCAGTACTTC.

The chain links TRBV12-3 or TRBV12-4 to TRBJ2-3, with 10 bases matching TRBD2. The V segment lost 6 bases and the J segment 0 bases; nucleotides outside the gene matches: 3. This CDR3 is built from 15 residues. The CDR3 protein is CASRTSGASTDTQYF. CDR3 sequence (DNA): TGTGCCAGCAGAACTAGCGGGGCTAGCACAGATACGCAGTATTTT.

The chain uses TRBV5-6 and TRBJ2-3; TRBD2 matches 8 bases. The V gene end was trimmed by 6 bases and the J gene end by 0 bases; junction bases not matched to a gene: 12. The CDR3 runs to 17 residues. Germline V lookup: CDR1 SGHDT, CDR2 YYEEEE. The CDR3 sequence: CASNPLAAGVSTDTQYF. The CDR3 coding sequence is TGTGCCAGCAACCCCCTGGCAGCGGGGGTTAGCACAGATACGCAGTATTTT. The whole variable domain, filled in from reference TRBV5-6 and TRBJ2-3, reads DAGVTQSPTHLIKTRGQQVTLRCSPKSGHDTVSWYQQALGQGPQFIFQYYEEEERQRGNFPDRFSGHQFPNYSSELNVNALLLGDSALYLCASNPLAAGVSTDTQYFGPGTRLTVL.

This clonotype was counted only a few times. This chain links TRBV6-5 with TRBJ2-4, with D unclear. Gene TRBJ2-7 matches the end of the DNA better, so the J call may be wrong. Looked up from germline, CDR1 is MNHEY and CDR2 is SVGAGI. This CDR3 region has 17 residues. The CDR3 DNA sequence: TGTGCCAGCAGTTACCTTGGGCTGGTTGGCGGTACGAACGAGCAGTACTTC. Translated, it gives CASSYLGLVGGTNEQYF.

The J gene is TRBJ2-7, the V gene TRBV7-8; 10 nucleotides match TRBD1. This CDR3 is built from 16 residues. Per germline, CDR1 SGHVS and CDR2 FQNEAQ. Unmatched junction bases numbered 15, after V lost 7 bases and J lost 6 bases. The CDR3 loop is CASIVGQGLGGGEQYF. CDR3 coding DNA: TGTGCCAGCATTGTGGGACAGGGGTTAGGTGGGGGCGAGCAGTACTTC.

This rearrangement joins TRBV29-1 to TRBJ2-1, with 8 bases that match TRBD2. The germline V gene encodes CDR1 SQVTM and CDR2 ANQGSEA. Germline trimming cut 6 bases from V and 6 bases from J; bases unmatched to any gene: 10. This CDR3 has 14 residues. Here the CDR3 reads CSVTGAGDPNEQFF. The CDR3 nucleotides read TGCAGCGTGACTGGAGCGGGGGATCCCAATGAGCAGTTCTTC.

V gene TRBV29-1 combines with J gene TRBJ2-7; D remains unclear. Germline CDR1 reads SQVTM; CDR2 reads ANQGSEA. V lost 4 bases and J 2 bases, leaving 6 bases between the germline ends. The CDR3 sequence is 11 residues long. The CDR3 reads CSVVYAYEQYF. In DNA form, the CDR3 reads TGCAGCGTTGTGTACGCCTACGAGCAGTACTTC.

This chain uses TRBV28 with TRBJ1-6, with 7 bases that match TRBD1. CDR1 is MDHEN, CDR2 SYDVKM, per germline. V shed 8 bases, J shed 7 bases, and the junction held 2 bases outside the gene matches. The CDR3 spans 12 residues. CDR3 bases: TGTGCCAGCGGACAGGCGAATTCACCCCTCCACTTT. It is translated as CASGQANSPLHF.

J is TRBJ1-2 and V is TRBV4-1; TRBD1 might be the D (6 bases). This CDR3 has 15 residues. V dropped 6 bases and J dropped 4 bases, with 18 bases sitting between them. CDR1 and CDR2 (germline): MGHRA, YSYEKL. The CDR3 sequence is CASRPNTGRGYGYTF. The CDR3, as DNA: TGCGCCAGCAGACCCAATACTGGCAGGGGCTATGGCTACACCTTC.

The J gene is TRBJ1-5, the V gene TRBV4-3; 7 bases map to TRBD1. Per germline, CDR1 LGHNA and CDR2 YSLEER. CDR3 length: 18 residues. Unmatched junction bases numbered 13, after V lost 0 bases and J lost 5 bases. CDR3 loop: CASSQDTPDREGDQPQHF. CDR3 DNA sequence: TGCGCCAGCAGCCAAGATACACCCGACAGGGAAGGCGATCAGCCCCAGCATTTT.

J is TRBJ2-1 and V is TRBV5-1; TRBD2 matches at 9 bases. The CDR3 length is 16 residues. V dropped 4 bases and J dropped 0; count of bases not matched to a gene: 5. Germline loops: CDR1 SGHRS, CDR2 YFSETQ. The CDR3 DNA is TGCGCCAGCAGCAATAGCGGGGGTAGCTCCTACAATGAGCAGTTCTTC. Translation gives CASSNSGGSSYNEQFF.